Listed here are 3 T cell receptor beta chains from one sample, sequenced in a study of blood T cell repertoires in COVID-19. Clones were read by immunoSEQ multiplex PCR, and TCRdb kept only the in-frame ones, dropping some. The sample yields about 270,000 clones, roughly nine tenths seen once. Sequences were obtained from peripheral blood. All receptors derive from a middle-aged man who had recovered from COVID-19.

The genes are TRBV27 and TRBJ2-1, with D hard to call. Germline CDR1 is MNHEY and CDR2 is SMNVEV (reference sequence). The length of the CDR3 is 13 residues. Trimming removed 6 bases from V and 9 bases from J, with 15 bases in between. This CDR3 is CASSHYPRVEQFF. The CDR3 DNA reads as TGTGCCAGCAGCCATTACCCCCGGGTTGAGCAGTTCTTC.

A note on this clone: Other nucleotide sequences from this sample produce the same CDR3. The rearrangement uses TRBV7-2 and TRBJ2-7; 8 nucleotides match TRBD2. This CDR3 is built from 15 residues. Germline V gene lookup returns CDR1 SGHTA and CDR2 FQGNSA. The ends lost 1 base at V and 4 bases at J; junction bases unmatched: 6. The CDR3 protein is CASSLVGGGSYEQYF. CDR3 nucleotides: TGTGCCAGCAGCTTAGTCGGCGGGGGGTCGTACGAGCAGTACTTC.

The V gene is TRBV28, the J gene TRBJ2-1; 9 bases map to TRBD2. The CDR3 length is 20 residues. The germline V gene has CDR1 MDHEN and CDR2 SYDVKM. V was pared by 3 bases and J by 0 bases, with 15 bases of the junction left unmatched. CDR3 sequence: CASSFRFFQATSGSYNEQFF. CDR3 DNA: TGTGCCAGCAGTTTCCGGTTTTTTCAGGCGACTAGCGGCTCCTACAATGAGCAGTTCTTC.